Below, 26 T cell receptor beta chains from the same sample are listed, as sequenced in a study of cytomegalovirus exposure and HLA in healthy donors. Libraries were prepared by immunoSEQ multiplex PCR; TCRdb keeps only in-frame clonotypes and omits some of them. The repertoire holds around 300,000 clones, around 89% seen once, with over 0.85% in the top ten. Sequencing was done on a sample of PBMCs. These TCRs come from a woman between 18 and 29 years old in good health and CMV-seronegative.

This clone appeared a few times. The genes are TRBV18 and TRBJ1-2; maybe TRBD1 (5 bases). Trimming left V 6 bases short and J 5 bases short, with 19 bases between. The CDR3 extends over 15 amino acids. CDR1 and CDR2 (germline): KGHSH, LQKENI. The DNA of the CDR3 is TGTGCCAGCTCTCAGGACATTGGCTTCTCATATGGCTACACCTTC. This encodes CASSQDIGFSYGYTF.

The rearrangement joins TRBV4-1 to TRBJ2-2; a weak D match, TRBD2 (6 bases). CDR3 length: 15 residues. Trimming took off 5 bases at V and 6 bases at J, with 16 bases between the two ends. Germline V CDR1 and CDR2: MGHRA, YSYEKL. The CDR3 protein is CASSWRDSRSGELFF. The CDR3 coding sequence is TGCGCCAGCAGCTGGCGGGACTCCAGGTCCGGGGAGCTGTTTTTT.

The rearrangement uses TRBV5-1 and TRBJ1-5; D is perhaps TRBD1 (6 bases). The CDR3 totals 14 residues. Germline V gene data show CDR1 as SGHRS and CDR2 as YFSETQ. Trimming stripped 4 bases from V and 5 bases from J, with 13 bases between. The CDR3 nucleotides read TGCGCCAGCAGCCCACAGGGTTGGGATCAGCCCCAGCATTTT. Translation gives CASSPQGWDQPQHF.

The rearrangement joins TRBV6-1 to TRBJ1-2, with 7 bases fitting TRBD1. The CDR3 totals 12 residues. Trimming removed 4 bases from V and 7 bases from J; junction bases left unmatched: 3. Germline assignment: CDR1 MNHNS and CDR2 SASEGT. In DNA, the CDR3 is TGTGCCAGCAGTGGACAGGGTCCTGGCTACACCTTC. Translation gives CASSGQGPGYTF.

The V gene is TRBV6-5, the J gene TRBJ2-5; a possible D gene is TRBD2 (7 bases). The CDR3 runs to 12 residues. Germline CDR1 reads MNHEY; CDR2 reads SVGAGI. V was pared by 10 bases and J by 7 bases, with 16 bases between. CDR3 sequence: CATTGGPGTQYF. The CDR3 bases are TGTGCCACCACGGGGGGCCCGGGGACCCAGTACTTC.

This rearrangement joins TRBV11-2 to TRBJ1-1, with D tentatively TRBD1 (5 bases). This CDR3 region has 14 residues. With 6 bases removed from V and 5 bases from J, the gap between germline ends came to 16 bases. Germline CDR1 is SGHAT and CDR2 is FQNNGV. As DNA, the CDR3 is TGTGCCAGCAGTCGTACAGGCCCTGGGACTGAAGCTTTCTTT. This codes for CASSRTGPGTEAFF.

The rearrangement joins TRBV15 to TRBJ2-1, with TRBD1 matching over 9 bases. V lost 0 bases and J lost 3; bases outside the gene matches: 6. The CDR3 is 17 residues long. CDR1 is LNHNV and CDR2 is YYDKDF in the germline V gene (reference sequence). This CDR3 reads CATSRDLRDRDYNEQFF. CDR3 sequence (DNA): TGTGCCACCAGCAGAGACCTCCGGGACAGGGACTACAATGAGCAGTTCTTC.

In DNA form, the CDR3 reads TGCGCCAGCAGCTTCAAAGGGACAAACGGAAACACCATATATTTT. Translation: CASSFKGTNGNTIYF. V gene TRBV5-1 combines with J gene TRBJ1-3, with D perhaps matching TRBD1 (6 bases). Trimming shortened V by 2 bases and J by 4 bases, and 13 bases separated the two germline ends. CDR3 size: 15 residues. In germline, CDR1 is SGHRS, CDR2 YFSETQ.

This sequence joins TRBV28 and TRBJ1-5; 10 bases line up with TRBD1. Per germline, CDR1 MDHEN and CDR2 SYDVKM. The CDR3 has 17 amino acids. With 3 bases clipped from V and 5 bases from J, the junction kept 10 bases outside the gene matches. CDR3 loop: CASSLTLWDRGDQPQHF. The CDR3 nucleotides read TGTGCCAGCAGTTTGACCCTATGGGACAGGGGTGATCAGCCCCAGCATTTT. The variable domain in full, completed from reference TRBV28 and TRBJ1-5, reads DVKVTQSSRYLVKRTGEKVFLECVQDMDHENMFWYRQDPGLGLRLIYFSYDVKMKEKGDIPEGYSVSREKKERFSLILESASTNQTSMYLCASSLTLWDRGDQPQHFGDGTRLSIL.

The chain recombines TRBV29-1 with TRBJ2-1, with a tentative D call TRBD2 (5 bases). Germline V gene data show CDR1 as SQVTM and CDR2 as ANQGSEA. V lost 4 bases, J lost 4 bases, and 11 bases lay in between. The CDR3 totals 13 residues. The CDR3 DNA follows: TGCAGCGTTGTCGGGGTTTTTTACAATGAGCAGTTCTTC. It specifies CSVVGVFYNEQFF.

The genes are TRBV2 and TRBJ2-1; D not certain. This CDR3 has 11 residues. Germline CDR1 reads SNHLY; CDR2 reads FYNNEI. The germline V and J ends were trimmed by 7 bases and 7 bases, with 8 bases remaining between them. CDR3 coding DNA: TGTGCCAGCATAAAAGCGAATGAGCAGTTCTTC. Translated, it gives CASIKANEQFF. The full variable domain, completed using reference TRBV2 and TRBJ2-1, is EPEVTQTPSHQVTQMGQEVILRCVPISNHLYFYWYRQILGQKVEFLVSFYNNEISEKSEIFDDQFSVERPDGSNFTLKIRSTKLEDSAMYFCASIKANEQFFGPGTRLTVL.

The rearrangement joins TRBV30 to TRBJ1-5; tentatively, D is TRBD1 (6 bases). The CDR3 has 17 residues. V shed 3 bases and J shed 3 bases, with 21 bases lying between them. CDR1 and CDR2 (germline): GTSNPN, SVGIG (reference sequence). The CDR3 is CAWSEDSLYLPNQPQHF. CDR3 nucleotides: TGTGCCTGGAGCGAGGACAGCCTTTATTTGCCCAATCAGCCCCAGCATTTT. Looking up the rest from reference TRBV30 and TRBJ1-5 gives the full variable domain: SQTIHQWPATLVQPVGSPLSLECTVEGTSNPNLYWYRQAAGRGLQLLFYSVGIGQISSEVPQNLSASRPQDRQFILSSKKLLLSDSGFYLCAWSEDSLYLPNQPQHFGDGTRLSIL.

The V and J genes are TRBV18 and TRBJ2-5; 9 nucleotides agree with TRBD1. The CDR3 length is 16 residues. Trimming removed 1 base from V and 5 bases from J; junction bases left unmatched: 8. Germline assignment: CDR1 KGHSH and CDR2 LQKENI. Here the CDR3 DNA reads TGTGCCAGCTCACCACGTCAGGACAGGGGAAGCGAGACCCAGTACTTC. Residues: CASSPRQDRGSETQYF.

This CDR3 is CASSLRGASYNEQFF. DNA for the CDR3: TGCGCCAGCAGCCTCAGGGGTGCATCCTACAATGAGCAGTTCTTC. This rearrangement joins TRBV5-1 to TRBJ2-1, with D possibly being TRBD1 (6 bases). The CDR3 length is 15 residues. V was shortened by 4 bases and J by 1 base, with 12 bases between the two germline ends. Germline V gene sequence: CDR1 SGHRS, CDR2 YFSETQ.

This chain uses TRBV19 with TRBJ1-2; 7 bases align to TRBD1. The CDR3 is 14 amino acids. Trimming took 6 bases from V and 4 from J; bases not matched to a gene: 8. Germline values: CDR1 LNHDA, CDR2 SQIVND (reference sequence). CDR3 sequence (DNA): TGTGCCAGTAGGAGCACAGGGGAGGTCTATGGCTACACCTTC. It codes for CASRSTGEVYGYTF.

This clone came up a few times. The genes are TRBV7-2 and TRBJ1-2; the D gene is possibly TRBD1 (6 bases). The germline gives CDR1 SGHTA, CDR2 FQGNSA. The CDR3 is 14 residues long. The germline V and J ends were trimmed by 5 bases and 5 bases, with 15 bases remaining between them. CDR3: CASSLKGGGYGYTF. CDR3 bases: TGTGCCAGCAGCCTCAAAGGGGGGGGGTATGGCTACACCTTC.

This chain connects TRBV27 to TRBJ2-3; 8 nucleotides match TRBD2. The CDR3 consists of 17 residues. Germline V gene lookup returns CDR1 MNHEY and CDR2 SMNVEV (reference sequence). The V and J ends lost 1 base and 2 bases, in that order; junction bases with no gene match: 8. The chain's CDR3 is CASSLLAVAGNTDTQYF. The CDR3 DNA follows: TGTGCCAGCAGTTTATTGGCCGTAGCGGGAAACACAGATACGCAGTATTTT.

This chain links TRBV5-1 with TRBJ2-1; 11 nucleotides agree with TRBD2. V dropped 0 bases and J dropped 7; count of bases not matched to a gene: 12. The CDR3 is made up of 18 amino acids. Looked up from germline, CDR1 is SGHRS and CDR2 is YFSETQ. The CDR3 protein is CASSLAYTSGRSRNEQFF. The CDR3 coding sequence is TGCGCCAGCAGCTTGGCCTACACTAGCGGGAGATCGCGGAATGAGCAGTTCTTC.

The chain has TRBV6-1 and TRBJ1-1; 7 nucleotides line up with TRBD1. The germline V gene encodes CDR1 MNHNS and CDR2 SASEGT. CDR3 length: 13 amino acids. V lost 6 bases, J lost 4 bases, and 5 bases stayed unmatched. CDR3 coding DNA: TGTGCCAGCAGGGACAGGAAGGGCACTGAAGCTTTCTTT. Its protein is CASRDRKGTEAFF.

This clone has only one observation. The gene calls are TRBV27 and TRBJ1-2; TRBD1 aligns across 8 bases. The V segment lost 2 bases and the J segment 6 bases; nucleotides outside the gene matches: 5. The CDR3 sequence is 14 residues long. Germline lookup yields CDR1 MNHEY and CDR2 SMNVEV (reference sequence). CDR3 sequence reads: CASSLQGAPNGYTF. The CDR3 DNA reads TGTGCCAGCAGTTTACAGGGGGCCCCGAATGGCTACACCTTC.

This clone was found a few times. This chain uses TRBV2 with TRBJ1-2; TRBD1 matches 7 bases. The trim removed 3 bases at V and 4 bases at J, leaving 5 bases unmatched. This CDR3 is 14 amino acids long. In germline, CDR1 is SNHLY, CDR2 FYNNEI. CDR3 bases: TGTGCCAGCAGTGACCGGGGACAGTCCTATGGCTACACCTTC. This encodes CASSDRGQSYGYTF.

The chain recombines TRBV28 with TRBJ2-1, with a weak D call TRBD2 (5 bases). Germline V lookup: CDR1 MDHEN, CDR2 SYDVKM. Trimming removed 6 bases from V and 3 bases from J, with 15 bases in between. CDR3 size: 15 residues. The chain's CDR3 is CASRMSGEVYNEQFF. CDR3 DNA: TGTGCCAGCAGGATGAGCGGAGAAGTCTACAATGAGCAGTTCTTC.

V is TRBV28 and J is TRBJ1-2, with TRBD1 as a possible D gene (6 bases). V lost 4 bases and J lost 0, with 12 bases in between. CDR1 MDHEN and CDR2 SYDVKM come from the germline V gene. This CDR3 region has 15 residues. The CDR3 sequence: CASSSRGRPNYGYTF. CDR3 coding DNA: TGTGCCAGCAGTTCAAGGGGGAGACCTAACTATGGCTACACCTTC.

This CDR3 reads CASRREGETQYF. CDR3 DNA: TGTGCCAGCCGTAGGGAGGGGGAGACCCAGTACTTC. The chain recombines TRBV6-5 with TRBJ2-5; 7 positions match TRBD2. V shed 8 bases, J shed 5 bases, and the junction held 5 bases outside the gene matches. CDR3 length: 12 amino acids. The germline gives CDR1 MNHEY, CDR2 SVGAGI.

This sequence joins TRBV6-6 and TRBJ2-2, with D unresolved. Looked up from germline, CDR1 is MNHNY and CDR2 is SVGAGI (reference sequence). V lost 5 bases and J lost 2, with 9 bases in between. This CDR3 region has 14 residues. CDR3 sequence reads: CASSLIINTGELFF. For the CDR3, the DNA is TGTGCCAGCAGTCTAATTATAAACACCGGGGAGCTGTTTTTT.

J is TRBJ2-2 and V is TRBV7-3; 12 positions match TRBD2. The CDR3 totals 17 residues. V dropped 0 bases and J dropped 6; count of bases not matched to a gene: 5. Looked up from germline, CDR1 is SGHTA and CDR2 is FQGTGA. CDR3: CASSLTLASGRAGELFF. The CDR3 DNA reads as TGTGCCAGCAGCTTAACGTTGGCTAGCGGGAGGGCCGGGGAGCTGTTTTTT.